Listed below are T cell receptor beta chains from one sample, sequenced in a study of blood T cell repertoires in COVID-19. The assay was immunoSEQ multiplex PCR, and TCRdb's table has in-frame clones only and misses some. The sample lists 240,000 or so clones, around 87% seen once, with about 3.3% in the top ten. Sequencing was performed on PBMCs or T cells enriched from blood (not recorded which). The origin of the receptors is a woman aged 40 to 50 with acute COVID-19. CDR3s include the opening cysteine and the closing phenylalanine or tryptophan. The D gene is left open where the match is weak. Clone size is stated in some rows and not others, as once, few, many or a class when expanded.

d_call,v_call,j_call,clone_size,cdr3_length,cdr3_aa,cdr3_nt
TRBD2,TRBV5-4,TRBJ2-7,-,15,CASSLEAGRVYEQYF,TGTGCCAGCAGCTTGGAAGCGGGGCGGGTCTACGAGCAGTACTTC
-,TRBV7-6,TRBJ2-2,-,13,CASSLSNTGELFF,TGTGCCAGCAGTCTGTCGAACACCGGGGAGCTGTTTTTT
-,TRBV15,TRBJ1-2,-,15,CATSRPPAGDYGYTF,TGTGCCACCAGCAGGCCGCCGGCAGGTGACTATGGCTACACCTTC
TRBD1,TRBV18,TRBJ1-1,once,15,CASSLGQGRNTEAFF,TGTGCCAGCTCTCTAGGACAGGGGCGGAACACTGAAGCTTTCTTT
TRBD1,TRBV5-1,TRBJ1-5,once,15,CASSLTGVSNQPQHF,TGCGCCAGCAGCTTGACAGGGGTTAGCAATCAGCCCCAGCATTTT
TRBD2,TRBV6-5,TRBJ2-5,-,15,CASRLTLAGESTQYF,TGTGCCAGCAGACTAACTCTAGCGGGAGAGAGTACCCAGTACTTC
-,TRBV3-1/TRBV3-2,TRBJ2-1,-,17,CASSRPGSRAPYNEQFF,TGTGCCAGCAGCCGTCCGGGGTCGCGGGCCCCATACAATGAGCAGTTCTTC
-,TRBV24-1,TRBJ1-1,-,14,CATSDTQGNTEAFF,TGTGCCACCAGTGACACACAGGGGAACACTGAAGCTTTCTTT
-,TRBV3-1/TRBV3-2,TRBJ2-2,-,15,CASSQVLADRGELFF,TGTGCCAGCAGCCAAGTTCTAGCTGATAGGGGGGAGCTGTTTTTT
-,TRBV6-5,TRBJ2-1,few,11,CAGSGYNEQFF,TGTGCCGGATCGGGGTACAATGAGCAGTTCTTC
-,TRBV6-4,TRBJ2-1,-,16,CASSDSSLRPYNEQFF,TGTGCCAGCAGTGACTCGTCCCTTCGTCCCTACAATGAGCAGTTCTTC
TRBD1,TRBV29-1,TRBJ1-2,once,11,CSVVTGRGYTF,TGCAGCGTGGTGACAGGGAGAGGCTACACCTTC
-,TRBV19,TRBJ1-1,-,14,CASSIVLQNTEAFF,TGTGCCAGTAGTATTGTGTTACAGAACACTGAAGCTTTCTTT
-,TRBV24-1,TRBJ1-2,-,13,CATSGRSNYGYTF,TGTGCCACCAGTGGACGGAGTAACTATGGCTACACCTTC
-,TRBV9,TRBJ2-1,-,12,CASSVGADGQFF,TGTGCCAGCAGCGTAGGAGCGGACGGGCAGTTCTTC
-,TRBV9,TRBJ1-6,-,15,CASGAFGSRNSPLHF,TGTGCCAGCGGAGCTTTTGGCAGCCGTAATTCACCCCTCCACTTT
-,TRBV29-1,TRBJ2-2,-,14,CSVRTQRDTGELFF,TGCAGCGTCCGGACTCAGAGGGACACCGGGGAGCTGTTTTTT
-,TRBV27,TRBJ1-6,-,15,CASSSTYLPSSPLHF,TGTGCCAGCAGTTCCACTTACCTTCCTTCTAGTCCCCTCCACTTT
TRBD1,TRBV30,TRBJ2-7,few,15,CAWSPPGGQGYEQYF,TGTGCCTGGAGTCCTCCAGGGGGACAGGGCTACGAGCAGTACTTC
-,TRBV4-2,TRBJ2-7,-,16,CASSVSVSGSSYEQYF,TGTGCCAGCAGCGTCAGCGTTAGCGGCAGCTCCTACGAGCAGTACTTC
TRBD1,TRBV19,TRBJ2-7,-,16,CASSIGQGVIFDEQYF,TGTGCCAGTAGTATAGGACAGGGGGTAATCTTCGACGAGCAGTACTTC
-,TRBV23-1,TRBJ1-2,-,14,CASSQSPGDYGYTF,TGCGCCAGCAGTCAATCACCCGGGGACTATGGCTACACCTTC
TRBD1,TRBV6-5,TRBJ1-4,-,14,CASSLQGEGEKLFF,TGTGCCAGCAGCCTTCAGGGGGAAGGAGAAAAACTGTTTTTT
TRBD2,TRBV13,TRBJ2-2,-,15,CASSLAGGGTGELFF,TGTGCCAGCAGCTTAGCGGGAGGGGGCACCGGGGAGCTGTTTTTT
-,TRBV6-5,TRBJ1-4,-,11,CASRGGEKLFF,TGTGCCAGCAGGGGGGGGGAAAAACTGTTTTTT
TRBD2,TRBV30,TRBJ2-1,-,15,CAWRGGRDSYNEQFF,TGTGCCTGGAGGGGCGGGAGGGACTCCTACAATGAGCAGTTCTTC
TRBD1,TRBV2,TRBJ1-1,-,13,CASSVDRENEAFF,TGTGCCAGCAGTGTCGACAGGGAGAATGAAGCTTTCTTT
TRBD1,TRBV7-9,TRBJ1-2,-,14,CASSRTGDNYGYTF,TGTGCCAGCAGCCGGACAGGGGATAACTATGGCTACACCTTC
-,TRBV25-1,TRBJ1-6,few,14,CASSEYSIGSPLHF,TGTGCCAGCAGTGAATATTCCATCGGTTCACCCCTCCACTTT
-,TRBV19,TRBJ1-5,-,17,CASSTRWGDGGNQPQHF,TGTGCCAGTAGTACCCGGTGGGGGGACGGAGGGAATCAGCCCCAGCATTTT
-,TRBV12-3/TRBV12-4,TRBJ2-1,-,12,CASTMTSLGQFF,TGTGCCAGCACCATGACTAGTTTAGGGCAGTTCTTC
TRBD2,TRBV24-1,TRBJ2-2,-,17,CATSDPPSGKNTGELFF,TGTGCCACCAGTGACCCCCCAAGCGGGAAGAACACCGGGGAGCTGTTTTTT
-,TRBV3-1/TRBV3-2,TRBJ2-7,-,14,CASSQGTLSYEQYF,TGTGCCAGCAGCCAAGGGACATTAAGCTACGAGCAGTACTTC
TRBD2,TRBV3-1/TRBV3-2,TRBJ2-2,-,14,CASERELNTGELFF,TGTGCCAGCGAGCGGGAGTTAAACACCGGGGAGCTGTTTTTT
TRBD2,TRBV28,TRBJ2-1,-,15,CASTTGTSGYNEQFF,TGTGCCAGCACGACCGGGACTAGCGGATACAATGAGCAGTTCTTC
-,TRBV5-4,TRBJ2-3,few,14,CASSPERFTDTQYF,TGTGCCAGCAGCCCGGAGCGTTTTACAGATACGCAGTATTTT
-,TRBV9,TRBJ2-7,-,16,CASSVTGSKSLYEQYF,TGTGCCAGCAGCGTAACGGGGTCCAAGTCCCTCTACGAGCAGTACTTC
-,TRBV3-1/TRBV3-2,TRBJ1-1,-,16,CASSQVMAGANTEAFF,TGTGCCAGCAGCCAAGTTATGGCAGGCGCGAACACTGAAGCTTTCTTT
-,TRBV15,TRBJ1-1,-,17,CATRRPSFPGQNTEAFF,TGTGCCACCAGACGACCATCTTTCCCGGGACAGAACACTGAAGCTTTCTTT
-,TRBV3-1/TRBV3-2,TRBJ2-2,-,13,CASRPRDTGELFF,TGTGCCAGCAGACCCCGCGACACCGGGGAGCTGTTTTTT
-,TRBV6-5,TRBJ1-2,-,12,CASSQGNYGYTF,TGTGCCAGCTCCCAGGGAAACTATGGCTACACCTTC
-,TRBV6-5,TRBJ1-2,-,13,CASSLQGRDGYTF,TGTGCCAGCAGTCTTCAGGGGAGGGATGGCTACACCTTC
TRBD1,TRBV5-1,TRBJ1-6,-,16,CASSLEGGQGVSPLHF,TGCGCCAGCAGCTTGGAGGGTGGACAGGGTGTTTCACCCCTCCACTTT
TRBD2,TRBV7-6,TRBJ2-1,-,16,CASSFTREPKGDEQFF,TGTGCCAGCAGCTTTACGCGGGAGCCCAAAGGGGATGAGCAGTTCTTC
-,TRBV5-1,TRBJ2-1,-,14,CASSPPGSYNEQFF,TGCGCCAGCAGCCCTCCGGGGTCCTACAATGAGCAGTTCTTC
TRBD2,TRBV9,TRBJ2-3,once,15,CASSPPGLVKDTQYF,TGTGCCAGCAGCCCACCCGGACTAGTGAAAGATACGCAGTATTTT
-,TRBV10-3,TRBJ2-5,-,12,CATRQQQETQYF,TGTGCCACTAGACAGCAACAAGAGACCCAGTACTTC
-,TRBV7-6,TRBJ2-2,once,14,CASSLGAVTGELFF,TGTGCCAGCAGCTTAGGAGCCGTCACCGGGGAGCTGTTTTTT
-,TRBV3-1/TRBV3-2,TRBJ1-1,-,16,CASSQDPEGMNTEAFF,TGTGCCAGCAGCCAAGATCCGGAGGGAATGAACACTGAAGCTTTCTTT
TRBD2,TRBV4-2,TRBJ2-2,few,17,CASRRASGSVDTGELFF,TGTGCCAGCAGGCGGGCTAGCGGGAGTGTGGACACCGGGGAGCTGTTTTTT
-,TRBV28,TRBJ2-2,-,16,CASSLIRAQGIGELFF,TGTGCCAGCAGCCTCATCCGGGCACAGGGAATCGGGGAGCTGTTTTTT
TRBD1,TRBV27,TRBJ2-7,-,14,CASRSGTGFYEQYF,TGTGCCAGCAGATCCGGGACAGGGTTCTACGAGCAGTACTTC
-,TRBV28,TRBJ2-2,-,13,CASSTQGFGELFF,TGTGCCAGCAGTACCCAGGGATTCGGGGAGCTGTTTTTT
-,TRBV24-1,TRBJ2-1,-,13,CATSLGSYNEQFF,TGTGCCACCAGTTTAGGGAGCTACAATGAGCAGTTCTTC
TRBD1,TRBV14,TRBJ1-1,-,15,CASSTRTGFSTEAFF,TGTGCCAGCAGCACCCGGACAGGTTTTAGCACTGAAGCTTTCTTT